The rows below give T cell receptor beta chains drawn from one sample of a study of control samples from healthy donors and cancer patients. Method: immunoSEQ multiplex PCR; TCRdb's copy keeps in-frame clones and lacks some. Of tens of thousands of clones listed, around nine tenths are singletons. Sequenced: blood. These receptor sequences come from a woman in her sixties or seventies in good health. CDR3s include the opening cysteine and the closing phenylalanine or tryptophan. A D gene is named only where the DNA matches it firmly. Clone sizes are given selectively: once, few, many, or a class where the clone is expanded.

TRBV30	.	13	TRBD1	TRBJ1-6	CAWTTGWDSPLHF	TGTGCCTGGACGACAGGGTGGGATTCACCCCTCCACTTT
TRBV6-5	.	14	.	TRBJ1-2	CASSYSGSYEGYTF	TGTGCCAGCAGTTACTCTGGCAGTTATGAGGGCTACACCTTC
TRBV3-1/TRBV3-2	.	12	TRBD2	TRBJ2-7	CASSQSAGKQYF	TGTGCCAGCAGCCAATCAGCGGGGAAGCAGTACTTC
TRBV5-4	.	14	.	TRBJ1-2	CASSLGRGPYGYTF	TGTGCCAGCAGCTTGGGCCGTGGGCCATATGGCTACACCTTC
TRBV6-1	few	13	.	TRBJ2-7	CASSDGASYEQYF	TGTGCCAGCAGTGATGGGGCCAGCTACGAGCAGTACTTC
TRBV12-3/TRBV12-4	.	12	.	TRBJ2-5	CASSLGRETQYF	TGTGCCAGCAGTTTGGGCCGTGAGACCCAGTACTTC
TRBV2	.	14	.	TRBJ1-1	CASSERREGTEAFF	TGTGCCAGCAGTGAGCGCCGGGAGGGGACTGAAGCTTTCTTT
TRBV24-1	.	15	TRBD1	TRBJ1-4	CATSDPGQGGEKLFF	TGTGCCACCAGTGATCCGGGACAGGGGGGAGAAAAACTGTTTTTT
TRBV27	.	12	TRBD2	TRBJ2-1	CASRTSGRGQFF	TGTGCCAGCAGGACTAGCGGGAGGGGACAGTTCTTC
TRBV3-1/TRBV3-2	.	14	.	TRBJ2-3	CASSQRDGTDTQYF	TGTGCCAGCAGCCAGCGGGACGGCACAGATACGCAGTATTTT
TRBV6-6	.	16	TRBD1	TRBJ2-4	CASSPRGQLAKNIQYF	TGTGCCAGCAGCCCCAGGGGGCAACTAGCCAAAAACATTCAGTACTTC
TRBV27	.	15	TRBD2	TRBJ2-7	CATARPGGTFYEQYF	TGTGCCACCGCCCGGCCGGGGGGAACGTTCTACGAGCAGTACTTC
TRBV7-9	.	15	.	TRBJ1-2	CASSPSDSSLRGYTF	TGTGCCAGCAGCCCCTCGGACAGTTCCCTTCGGGGCTACACCTTC
TRBV4-3	.	14	.	TRBJ2-2	CASSQPPNTGELFF	TGCGCCAGCAGCCAACCACCGAACACCGGGGAGCTGTTTTTT
TRBV5-1	.	17	TRBD1	TRBJ2-7	CASSLDVLGQGANEQYF	TGCGCCAGCAGCTTGGATGTTTTGGGACAGGGGGCAAACGAGCAGTACTTC
TRBV9	.	15	TRBD2	TRBJ2-7	CASSVGEGTSYEQYF	TGTGCCAGCAGCGTAGGGGAGGGGACTTCCTACGAGCAGTACTTC
TRBV7-2	.	16	TRBD1	TRBJ2-3	CASSFQGAISTDTQYF	TGTGCCAGCAGCTTTCAGGGGGCGATAAGCACAGATACGCAGTATTTT
TRBV27	.	16	TRBD2	TRBJ2-1	CASSPESSGRYNEQFF	TGTGCCAGCAGTCCAGAATCTAGCGGGAGATACAATGAGCAGTTCTTC
TRBV6-5	.	13	TRBD2	TRBJ2-5	CASTGRAGETQYF	TGTGCCAGCACCGGAAGAGCGGGGGAGACCCAGTACTTC
TRBV2	.	14	.	TRBJ1-4	CASSLQGGMEKLFF	TGTGCCAGCAGTTTACAGGGCGGTATGGAAAAACTGTTTTTT
TRBV19	.	14	TRBD1	TRBJ1-3	CASSSRTGRGTIYF	TGTGCCAGTAGTAGTAGGACAGGGCGAGGAACCATATATTTT
TRBV19	.	14	TRBD1	TRBJ1-2	CASVTGGYDYGYTF	TGTGCCAGTGTTACAGGGGGGTACGACTATGGCTACACCTTC
TRBV7-2	.	14	TRBD1	TRBJ1-2	CASSFSGGGYGYTF	TGTGCCAGCAGCTTTTCAGGGGGAGGCTATGGCTACACCTTC
TRBV19	.	18	.	TRBJ1-5	CASRKSTNWINSNQPQHF	TGTGCCAGTCGTAAGTCCACCAACTGGATCAATAGCAATCAGCCCCAGCATTTT
TRBV11-2	.	14	.	TRBJ2-3	CASSRISSTDTQYF	TGTGCCAGCTCTAGAATCTCTAGCACAGATACGCAGTATTTT
TRBV18	.	13	.	TRBJ1-1	CASSLSGYTEAFF	TGTGCCAGCTCCCTCTCCGGCTACACTGAAGCTTTCTTT
TRBV7-9	.	18	TRBD2	TRBJ2-6	CASSQGLAGASGANVLTF	TGTGCCAGCAGCCAGGGACTAGCGGGAGCCTCTGGGGCCAACGTCCTGACTTTC
TRBV4-1	.	16	TRBD2	TRBJ2-7	CASSQALAENSYEQYF	TGCGCCAGCAGCCAAGCACTAGCGGAGAACTCCTACGAGCAGTACTTC
TRBV7-9	.	15	TRBD1	TRBJ2-7	CASSLGQGDRDEQYF	TGTGCCAGCAGCTTAGGACAGGGGGATAGGGACGAGCAGTACTTC
TRBV18	.	16	TRBD1	TRBJ2-2	CASSPRTGLNTGELFF	TGTGCCAGCTCACCGCGGACAGGGCTTAACACCGGGGAGCTGTTTTTT
TRBV7-2	once	17	.	TRBJ2-5	CASSLGGPGAPMGTQYF	TGTGCCAGCAGCTTAGGGGGCCCAGGGGCTCCCATGGGGACCCAGTACTTC
TRBV9	once	14	.	TRBJ1-1	CASSVLTGGTEAFF	TGTGCCAGCAGCGTTCTGACAGGAGGGACTGAAGCTTTCTTT
TRBV2	once	16	.	TRBJ2-5	CASSEVRDMYQETQYF	TGTGCCAGCAGTGAAGTACGGGACATGTACCAAGAGACCCAGTACTTC
TRBV18	.	13	.	TRBJ1-1	CASSPLESTEAFF	TGTGCCAGCTCACCGTTAGAATCCACTGAAGCTTTCTTT
TRBV20-1	.	11	.	TRBJ1-1	CSARQRTEAFF	TGCAGTGCTAGGCAGAGGACTGAAGCTTTCTTT
TRBV19	.	12	.	TRBJ1-2	CASSIAHYGYTF	TGTGCCAGTAGTATAGCCCACTATGGCTACACCTTC
TRBV2	once	13	.	TRBJ1-2	CASRALSNYGYTF	TGTGCCAGCAGGGCTTTATCTAACTATGGCTACACCTTC
TRBV11-3	.	12	.	TRBJ2-5	CASSLGQETQYF	TGTGCCAGCAGCTTAGGACAAGAGACCCAGTACTTC
TRBV5-6	.	14	.	TRBJ2-7	CASSPDLGSYEQYF	TGTGCCAGCAGCCCCGATTTAGGCTCCTACGAGCAGTACTTC
TRBV20-1	once	11	.	TRBJ2-1	CSSVSYNEQFF	TGCAGTTCTGTCTCCTACAATGAGCAGTTCTTC
TRBV19	.	12	.	TRBJ2-6	CARGWGANVLTF	TGTGCCAGGGGGTGGGGGGCCAACGTCCTGACTTTC
TRBV5-6	.	16	TRBD1	TRBJ2-2	CASSLELQGATGELFF	TGTGCCAGCAGCTTGGAGCTACAGGGGGCCACCGGGGAGCTGTTTTTT
TRBV4-1	.	14	.	TRBJ1-1	CASSQGTGLGEAFF	TGCGCCAGCAGCCAAGGAACAGGGTTGGGTGAAGCTTTCTTT
TRBV27	.	14	TRBD2	TRBJ2-7	CASSPWTSGYEQYF	TGTGCCAGCAGTCCCTGGACTAGCGGATACGAGCAGTACTTC
TRBV5-1	few	14	.	TRBJ2-7	CASSSRDAAYEQYF	TGCGCCAGCAGCTCCCGGGACGCTGCCTACGAGCAGTACTTC
TRBV3-1/TRBV3-2	.	17	.	TRBJ1-2	CASSQDGWGGLNYGYTF	TGTGCCAGCAGCCAAGATGGTTGGGGTGGACTCAACTATGGCTACACCTTC
TRBV27	.	16	.	TRBJ1-5	CASSRIARGDNQPQHF	TGTGCCAGCAGTCGTATTGCCCGGGGGGACAATCAGCCCCAGCATTTT
TRBV2	.	15	TRBD1	TRBJ1-1	CASRTLRQGTTEAFF	TGTGCCAGCAGGACCCTCCGACAGGGGACCACTGAAGCTTTCTTT
TRBV4-1	.	16	TRBD1	TRBJ1-4	CASSQGQGRTNEKLFF	TGCGCCAGCAGCCAAGGACAGGGGAGAACTAATGAAAAACTGTTTTTT
TRBV28	.	15	.	TRBJ1-2	CASSFPVGENYGYTF	TGTGCCAGCAGTTTCCCGGTGGGCGAGAACTATGGCTACACCTTC
TRBV5-1	.	15	TRBD1	TRBJ2-5	CASSLDPGQGQTQYF	TGCGCCAGCAGCTTAGATCCGGGACAGGGACAGACCCAGTACTTC
TRBV3-1/TRBV3-2	.	16	TRBD1	TRBJ2-7	CASSQVRTGFGLEQYF	TGTGCCAGCAGCCAAGTAAGGACAGGATTTGGCCTCGAGCAGTACTTC
TRBV5-1	.	18	TRBD1	TRBJ2-3	CASSLTGGPTTPTDTQYF	TGCGCCAGCAGCTTGACAGGGGGTCCAACTACCCCAACAGATACGCAGTATTTT
TRBV5-1	.	15	TRBD1	TRBJ2-2	CASSLGDRDTGELFF	TGCGCCAGCAGCTTGGGGGACAGGGACACCGGGGAGCTGTTTTTT
TRBV6-6	.	11	.	TRBJ1-5	CASSNDQPQHF	TGTGCCAGCAGTAACGATCAGCCCCAGCATTTT
TRBV28	.	12	.	TRBJ2-3	CASKDNTDTQYF	TGTGCCAGCAAGGATAACACAGATACGCAGTATTTT
TRBV27	.	16	TRBD1	TRBJ1-1	CASSPGTGGMNTEAFF	TGTGCCAGCAGTCCCGGGACAGGGGGCATGAACACTGAAGCTTTCTTT